Below, 20 T cell receptor beta chains from the same sample are listed, as sequenced in a study of blood T cell repertoires in COVID-19. Produced via immunoSEQ multiplex PCR; TCRdb's table is partial and in-frame only. The sample lists about 99,000 clones; over 80% were seen once. Sequences were obtained from peripheral blood. The receptor source for this set is an older man with active or convalescent COVID-19.

The chain joins TRBV15 to TRBJ2-2, with 8 bases fitting TRBD2. The J segment lost 5 bases and the V segment lost 2 bases, leaving 10 bases of the junction unmatched. Germline CDR1 LNHNV, CDR2 YYDKDF (reference sequence). This CDR3 spans 17 amino acids. The CDR3 bases are TGTGCCACCAGCAGACCCGGAGCGGAGCGGGGGACCGGGGAGCTGTTTTTT. This codes for CATSRPGAERGTGELFF.

The V gene is TRBV6-6, the J gene TRBJ2-3; D is perhaps TRBD1 (5 bases). Per the germline V gene, CDR1 is MNHNY and CDR2 is SVGAGI (reference sequence). This CDR3 is built from 14 residues. Trimming left V 4 bases short and J 4 bases short, with 12 bases between. The CDR3 sequence is CASSSSDTSDTQYF. CDR3 nucleotides: TGTGCCAGCAGTTCCTCGGACACCTCAGATACGCAGTATTTT.

The V and J genes are TRBV7-8 and TRBJ1-1; D call uncertain. The CDR3 length is 14 residues. Trimming pared 3 bases from V and 1 base from J, leaving 9 bases between. Looked up from germline, CDR1 is SGHVS and CDR2 is FQNEAQ. The DNA of the CDR3 is TGTGCCAGCAGCTTCCCTTCAGGGAACACTGAAGCTTTCTTT. Translating gives CASSFPSGNTEAFF.

The chain employs TRBV9 and TRBJ1-5; 8 bases fit TRBD1. Germline V gene sequence: CDR1 SGDLS, CDR2 YYNGEE. Losses at the gene ends were 0 bases for V and 7 bases for J; bases not matched to a gene: 6. CDR3 size: 15 residues. The CDR3 nucleotides are TGTGCCAGCAGCGTAGATCAGGGGGCAGGACAGCCCCAGCATTTT. It is translated as CASSVDQGAGQPQHF. Complete variable domain (other parts from reference TRBV9 and TRBJ1-5): DSGVTQTPKHLITATGQRVTLRCSPRSGDLSVYWYQQSLDQGLQFLIQYYNGEERAKGNILERFSAQQFPDLHSELNLSSLELGDSALYFCASSVDQGAGQPQHFGDGTRLSIL.

This clone was observed once. The V and J genes are TRBV7-3 and TRBJ1-1; no clear D gene. Trimming took 2 bases from V and 1 from J, leaving 5 bases between them. CDR3 size: 13 residues. The germline V gene encodes CDR1 SGHTA and CDR2 FQGTGA. The CDR3: CASSLQQNTEAFF. The CDR3 DNA follows: TGTGCCAGCAGCTTACAACAGAACACTGAAGCTTTCTTT.

The chain uses TRBV18 and TRBJ1-3; D gene uncertain. The CDR3 loop spans 12 amino acids. V gave up 3 bases and J gave up 4 bases, with 4 bases separating them. Germline-derived CDR1 and CDR2 are KGHSH and LQKENI. The CDR3 reads CASSPAGNTIYF. The CDR3 DNA reads as TGTGCCAGCTCACCGGCAGGAAACACCATATATTTT. Complete variable domain (other parts from reference TRBV18 and TRBJ1-3): NAGVMQNPRHLVRRRGQEARLRCSPMKGHSHVYWYRQLPEEGLKFMVYLQKENIIDESGMPKERFSAEFPKEGPSILRIQQVVRGDSAAYFCASSPAGNTIYFGEGSWLTVV.

This chain uses TRBV29-1 with TRBJ1-1, with a weak D call TRBD1 (6 bases). Germline V CDR1 and CDR2: SQVTM, ANQGSEA. Between the trimmed V and J ends, which lost 4 bases and 1 base, there was a span of 13 bases. CDR3 length equals 14 residues. CDR3 in DNA: TGCAGCGTTGTACGGGGGGCCGGGAACACTGAAGCTTTCTTT. Translating it yields CSVVRGAGNTEAFF.

The chain is built from TRBV6-5 and TRBJ2-1, with 8 bases matching TRBD2. The CDR3 has 15 amino acids. V shed 6 bases and J 0 bases; nucleotides not matched to a gene: 4. CDR1 and CDR2 from the germline V gene are MNHEY and SVGAGI. DNA of the CDR3: TGTGCCAGCAGACCCGGGACTAGCTCCTACAATGAGCAGTTCTTC. Its translation is CASRPGTSSYNEQFF.

V usage is TRBV3-1 (or the pseudogene TRBV3-2) and J usage is TRBJ1-4; 9 bases map to TRBD1. The CDR3 extends over 14 amino acids. From germline, CDR1 is LGHDT and CDR2 YNNKEL (reference sequence). V lost 8 bases and J lost 7; bases outside the gene matches: 8. Here the CDR3 reads CASGPQGASEKLFF. DNA for the CDR3: TGTGCCAGCGGACCACAGGGGGCCAGTGAAAAACTGTTTTTT.

The V gene is TRBV6-2 or TRBV6-3, the J gene TRBJ2-5; D call uncertain. Germline V lookup: CDR1 MNHEY, CDR2 SVGEGT. This CDR3 contains 13 residues. V was cut by 0 bases and J by 5 bases, with 7 bases left in between. CDR3 amino acids: CASSYSFGETQYF. Here the CDR3 DNA reads TGTGCCAGCAGTTACTCGTTCGGGGAGACCCAGTACTTC.

The chain carries TRBV7-9 and TRBJ2-5, with 12 bases lining up with TRBD2. This CDR3 is built from 15 residues. Trimming removed 4 bases from V and 2 bases from J; junction bases left unmatched: 2. The V gene's germline CDR1 is SEHNR and CDR2 FQNEAQ (reference sequence). The CDR3 sequence: CASSWTSGVQETQYF. The CDR3 nucleotides read TGTGCCAGCAGCTGGACTAGCGGGGTTCAAGAGACCCAGTACTTC.

The genes are TRBV5-4 and TRBJ1-2; TRBD1 matches at 9 bases. The CDR3 is made up of 16 amino acids. Germline V gene sequence: CDR1 SGHNT, CDR2 YYREEE (reference sequence). Trimming took 0 bases from V and 6 from J; bases not matched to a gene: 9. The CDR3 DNA reads as TGTGCCAGCAGCTTGGACAGGGGGCGAGGTGTAAATGGCTACACCTTC. Encoded protein: CASSLDRGRGVNGYTF. The whole variable domain, filled in from reference TRBV5-4 and TRBJ1-2, reads ETGVTQSPTHLIKTRGQQVTLRCSSQSGHNTVSWYQQALGQGPQFIFQYYREEENGRGNFPPRFSGLQFPNYSSELNVNALELDDSALYLCASSLDRGRGVNGYTFGSGTRLTVV.

This clone appeared once. The chain combines TRBV5-5 with TRBJ1-5, with D possibly TRBD1 on 6 matching bases. With 1 base removed from V and 6 bases from J, the gap between germline ends came to 11 bases. Germline V gene lookup returns CDR1 SGHKS and CDR2 YYEKEE (reference sequence). CDR3 size: 14 residues. This CDR3 is CASSLWGLGQPQHF. CDR3 DNA: TGTGCCAGCAGCTTGTGGGGGCTCGGTCAGCCCCAGCATTTT.

The V call is TRBV7-2, the J call TRBJ2-7; 11 bases fit TRBD2. V shed 1 base, J shed 6 bases, and the junction held 2 bases outside the gene matches. CDR3 length: 14 residues. Germline V gene lookup returns CDR1 SGHTA and CDR2 FQGNSA. CDR3 nucleotides: TGTGCCAGCAGCTTAGGGACTAGCGGGCGCGAGCAGTACTTC. This gives the protein CASSLGTSGREQYF.

V is TRBV28 and J is TRBJ2-7; TRBD1 matches at 8 bases. The CDR3 contains 15 residues. V was clipped by 5 bases and J by 2 bases; unmatched bases: 8. The germline CDR1 and CDR2 sequences are MDHEN and SYDVKM. The CDR3 spells CASSDQGANAYEQYF. In DNA form, the CDR3 reads TGTGCCAGCAGTGACCAGGGGGCCAACGCCTACGAGCAGTACTTC.

This chain connects TRBV5-1 to TRBJ2-5; 8 bases map to TRBD2. The CDR3 covers 15 residues. Per germline, CDR1 SGHRS and CDR2 YFSETQ. After removal of 0 bases from V and 1 base from J, the junction contained 2 bases not matched to a gene. Here the CDR3 DNA reads TGCGCCAGCAGCTTGGCGGGGGGGCCCCAAGAGACCCAGTACTTC. It translates to CASSLAGGPQETQYF.

The CDR3 sequence is CASSLINEKLFF. The CDR3 bases are TGTGCCAGCAGCCTCATTAATGAAAAACTGTTTTTT. The rearrangement links TRBV16 to TRBJ1-4; D uncertain. Trimming removed 4 bases at V and 4 bases at J, with 4 bases between. The CDR3 is 12 amino acids. In germline, CDR1 is KGHSY, CDR2 FQNENV.

V and J are TRBV5-1 and TRBJ1-6; 7 nucleotides line up with TRBD1. The CDR3 covers 15 residues. Germline lookup yields CDR1 SGHRS and CDR2 YFSETQ. V dropped 4 bases and J dropped 7; count of bases not matched to a gene: 8. The CDR3 nucleotides read TGCGCCAGCAGCCCTACAGGGGACGGAAATTCACCCCTCCACTTT. Protein sequence: CASSPTGDGNSPLHF.

The V gene is TRBV2, the J gene TRBJ1-4, with unresolved D. Germline V gene lookup returns CDR1 SNHLY and CDR2 FYNNEI. CDR3 length equals 14 residues. Trimming stripped 4 bases from V and 5 bases from J, with 11 bases between. The CDR3 is CASSVTEANEKLFF. The DNA of the CDR3 is TGTGCCAGCAGTGTGACCGAGGCCAATGAAAAACTGTTTTTT.

J is TRBJ2-1 and V is TRBV6-1; possibly TRBD1 for D (6 bases). Germline-derived CDR1 and CDR2 are MNHNS and SASEGT. The CDR3 extends over 20 amino acids. V lost 2 bases and J 4 bases, leaving 27 bases between the germline ends. For the CDR3, the DNA is TGTGCCAGCAGTGAACGGGGTAGACAGGCCGGGTGGAGGAATTACAATGAGCAGTTCTTC. Its translation: CASSERGRQAGWRNYNEQFF.